The rows below give T cell receptor beta chains drawn from one sample of a study of shared T cell receptors in the human thymus. This table comes from immunoSEQ multiplex PCR, and its TCRdb copy is limited to in-frame clones, with some not included. The sample carries about 540,000 clones, 75% to 80% recorded once. These same records also appear under a second study, on human thymus T cells.

The sample consisted of thymocytes. The receptor source for this set is a boy younger than two with a congenital heart defect. Each CDR3 is given with its conserved first and last residue. A D gene is named only where the DNA matches it firmly. Size is stated for part of the rows, as once, few or many counts, or as a class when the clone is expanded.

TGTGCCAGCAGCCTAGGGAGATCTATTGAAAAACTGTTTTTT | CASSLGRSIEKLFF | . | 14 | TRBJ1-4 | TRBV6-5 | .
TGTGCCAGCAGTCCCCGGTATCGCGGGGAGCTGTTTTTT | CASSPRYRGELFF | . | 13 | TRBJ2-2 | TRBV28 | .
TGTGCCAGCAGACCAAGCGGGAGGGGATCAGATACGCAGTATTTT | CASRPSGRGSDTQYF | TRBD2 | 15 | TRBJ2-3 | TRBV7-2 | .
TGTGCCAGCAGCGCTAGCGGACGATACAATGAGCAGTTCTTC | CASSASGRYNEQFF | TRBD2 | 14 | TRBJ2-1 | TRBV28 | .
TGCAGTGCTAGGGACAGGGCGGGAGCTTTCTTT | CSARDRAGAFF | TRBD1 | 11 | TRBJ1-1 | TRBV20-1 | .
TGTGCCAGCAGCTTAGGGGCTGGGAACACCGGGGAGCTGTTTTTT | CASSLGAGNTGELFF | . | 15 | TRBJ2-2 | TRBV7-2 | few
TGTGCCACCAGCAGGTGGGGTAGGACGGCCGGGAGGGATTGCGAGCAGTACTTC | CATSRWGRTAGRDCEQYF | TRBD2 | 18 | TRBJ2-7 | TRBV15 | .
TGTGCCAGCAGCTCCAAGTCTCCTCGAGGGAGCTCCTACGAGCAGTACTTC | CASSSKSPRGSSYEQYF | . | 17 | TRBJ2-7 | TRBV5-4 | .
TGTGCCAGCAGCTTGTCAGGTGGGACTAGCGGGAGATCAACAGATACGCAGTATTTT | CASSLSGGTSGRSTDTQYF | TRBD2 | 19 | TRBJ2-3 | TRBV5-4 | .
TGCGCCAGCAGCTTGGATGGCCCCTACAATGAGCAGTTCTTC | CASSLDGPYNEQFF | . | 14 | TRBJ2-1 | TRBV5-1 | once
TGTGCCAGCAGCTGGACAGGATCCTACAATGAGCAGTTCTTC | CASSWTGSYNEQFF | TRBD1 | 14 | TRBJ2-1 | TRBV13 | .
TGCGCCAGCAGCTTGTATTCGGGACACCCCTACGAGCAGTACTTC | CASSLYSGHPYEQYF | . | 15 | TRBJ2-7 | TRBV5-1 | once
TGTGCCAGTAGTCCGACGACAGGGGGAGAGACCCAGTACTTC | CASSPTTGGETQYF | TRBD1 | 14 | TRBJ2-5 | TRBV19 | .
TGTGCCAGCTGCACTAGCGGGGGAGAGACCCAGTACTTC | CASCTSGGETQYF | TRBD2 | 13 | TRBJ2-5 | TRBV2 | .
TGTGCCAGCAGTTTCTGGCGGGAGAGGCCCTACGAGCAGTACTTC | CASSFWRERPYEQYF | TRBD2 | 15 | TRBJ2-7 | TRBV27 | .
TGCGCCAGCAGCCGCCTAGCGGGAGCGCGGGGAGATACGCAGTATTTT | CASSRLAGARGDTQYF | TRBD2 | 16 | TRBJ2-3 | TRBV5-1 | .
TGTGCCAGCAACGGACAGCTCGGGTTCGATACGCAGTATTTT | CASNGQLGFDTQYF | . | 14 | TRBJ2-3 | TRBV28 | .
TGTGCCAGCAGTTTAATGAGTGCTGGGGCCAACGTCCTGACTTTC | CASSLMSAGANVLTF | . | 15 | TRBJ2-6 | TRBV27 | .
TGTGCCAGCAGTTCCCTAGGGAGACACGAGCAGTACTTC | CASSSLGRHEQYF | . | 13 | TRBJ2-7 | TRBV6-5 | .
TGCGCCAGCAGCCAAGATGGACACCATCATGGCTACACCTTC | CASSQDGHHHGYTF | . | 14 | TRBJ1-2 | TRBV4-3 | few
TGTGCCAGCAGTTTACCCTCTCTAGCGGGCACCGGGGAGCTGTTTTTT | CASSLPSLAGTGELFF | TRBD2 | 16 | TRBJ2-2 | TRBV28 | few
TGTGCCAGCAGCTTAGCCATTAGCGGGCGCTCGGGGACCCAGTACTTC | CASSLAISGRSGTQYF | TRBD2 | 16 | TRBJ2-5 | TRBV7-6 | .
TGTGCCAGCAGCGTAGCCGAACTCTGCTTTAGCACAGATACGCAGTATTTT | CASSVAELCFSTDTQYF | . | 17 | TRBJ2-3 | TRBV9 | .